Below are 23 T cell receptor beta chains sequenced from a single sample in a study of T cells in Graves' hyperthyroidism and ophthalmopathy. TCR beta CDR3 regions were amplified from RNA. A first-round RT-PCR of the TCR CDR3 used the HTBI primer set. From the multiplex PCR reads, TCRdb called clonotypes with MiXCR, one entry per CDR3 protein. The sample consists of 650,000 to 750,000 distinct CDR3 sequences, less than 15% of them appearing once. Sequenced: blood. The receptors derive from a woman aged 18-29 years with Graves' hyperthyroidism.

The chain employs TRBV4-1 and TRBJ1-6; 11 bases agree with TRBD1. The CDR3 extends over 15 amino acids. Germline CDR1 is MGHRA and CDR2 is YSYEKL. V trimming: 3 bases; J trimming: 10 bases; junction bases outside the gene matches: 5. CDR3 loop: CASSHGDRGKSPLHF. The CDR3 nucleotides read TGCGCCAGCAGCCATGGGGACAGGGGGAAATCACCCCTCCACTTT.

This clonotype was seen only a few times. Relative to the germline gene, one junction end is altered; a read error may explain this. The genes are TRBV7-2 and TRBJ2-7, with unresolved D. Germline V CDR1 and CDR2: SGHTA, FQGNSA. This CDR3 has 14 residues. CDR3 nucleotides: TGTGCCAGCAGCTCCCGGGTCCCTGCCTACGAGCAATACTTC. Translating it yields CASSSRVPAYEQYF.

There are many counts of this clonotype. The gene calls are TRBV20-1 and TRBJ1-1, with 8 bases that match TRBD1. Trimming removed 5 bases from V and 7 bases from J; junction bases left unmatched: 9. This CDR3 has 13 residues. From germline, CDR1 is DFQATT and CDR2 SNEGSKA (reference sequence). The CDR3 sequence: CSAVDRGRGEAFF. The CDR3 DNA reads TGCAGTGCTGTAGACAGGGGTAGGGGTGAAGCTTTCTTT.

This clonotype has a count of ten or more. The chain recombines TRBV6-1 with TRBJ2-7; a possible D gene is TRBD2 (7 bases). The CDR3 has 16 residues. CDR1 is MNHNS, CDR2 SASEGT, per germline. Trimming took 6 bases from V and 3 from J, leaving 21 bases between them. In DNA, the CDR3 is TGTGCCAGCAGAAAGGGGGGGGGAATGGTCGGCTACGAGCAGTACTTC. It encodes CASRKGGGMVGYEQYF.

This clonotype was seen repeatedly, ten times or more. The rearrangement links TRBV2 to TRBJ1-2; D possibly corresponds to TRBD1 (5 bases). Looked up from germline, CDR1 is SNHLY and CDR2 is FYNNEI. V was cut by 3 bases and J by 0 bases, with 5 bases left in between. The length of the CDR3 is 13 residues. CDR3 nucleotides: TGTGCCAGCAGTGAGGGACCTAACTATGGCTACACCTTC. This encodes CASSEGPNYGYTF.

In this sample, this clonotype turned up many times. The chain combines TRBV18 with TRBJ2-7, with D unclear. The germline gives CDR1 KGHSH, CDR2 LQKENI. This CDR3 is 14 amino acids long. The germline V and J ends were trimmed by 1 base and 3 bases, with 10 bases remaining between them. The CDR3 DNA is TGTGCCAGCTCACCACAGGAGAACCTCTACGAGCAGTACTTC. Translated: CASSPQENLYEQYF.

The chain couples TRBV7-9 to TRBJ1-3; weak D call: TRBD1 (5 bases). Trimming removed 4 bases from V and 9 bases from J, with 7 bases in between. CDR1 is SEHNR, CDR2 FQNEAQ, per germline (reference sequence). There are 11 residues in the CDR3. Here the CDR3 reads CASSSGGTIYF. The CDR3 bases are TGTGCCAGCAGCTCGGGGGGCACCATATATTTT.

This clonotype was counted at least ten times. The chain carries TRBV12-3 or TRBV12-4 and TRBJ2-2; unclear D gene. Trimming cost V 1 base and J 3 bases, with 12 bases left between them. This CDR3 spans 16 amino acids. For the CDR3, the DNA is TGTGCCAGCAGTTTAGGTCGCAGGACCGACACCGGGGAGCTGTTTTTT. Its translation is CASSLGRRTDTGELFF.

This clonotype showed up just a few times. The V call is TRBV9, the J call TRBJ1-2, with 8 positions matching TRBD1. The V gene's germline CDR1 is SGDLS and CDR2 YYNGEE. Trimming removed 3 bases from V and 3 bases from J; junction bases left unmatched: 4. There are 14 residues in the CDR3. The DNA of the CDR3 is TGTGCCAGCAGCGCCTCGACAGGGGACTATGGCTACACCTTC. As protein: CASSASTGDYGYTF.

At least ten counts were recorded for this clonotype. The V gene is TRBV2, the J gene TRBJ2-7; D unresolved. CDR3 size: 14 residues. Trimming left V 2 bases short and J 3 bases short, with 11 bases between. Germline V CDR1 and CDR2: SNHLY, FYNNEI. CDR3 protein: CASSESTANYEQYF. In nucleotides, the CDR3 is TGTGCCAGCAGTGAATCGACCGCGAACTACGAGCAGTACTTC. The full variable domain, with the rest looked up from reference TRBV2 and TRBJ2-7, is EPEVTQTPSHQVTQMGQEVILRCVPISNHLYFYWYRQILGQKVEFLVSFYNNEISEKSEIFDDQFSVERPDGSNFTLKIRSTKLEDSAMYFCASSESTANYEQYFGPGTRLTVT.

Ten or more counts support this clonotype. V is TRBV2 and J is TRBJ1-2, with a weak D call TRBD1 (6 bases). The CDR3 loop spans 15 amino acids. Germline V gene data show CDR1 as SNHLY and CDR2 as FYNNEI. With 8 bases removed from V and 1 base from J, the gap between germline ends came to 17 bases. CDR3 protein: CASRDNRNNNYGYTF. CDR3 DNA sequence: TGTGCCAGCCGGGACAACCGCAACAATAACTATGGCTACACCTTC.

The chain employs TRBV3-1 and TRBJ2-1; 9 bases map to TRBD2. Per the germline V gene, CDR1 is LGHDT and CDR2 is YNNKEL (reference sequence). This CDR3 is built from 14 residues. After removal of 2 bases from V and 13 bases from J, the junction contained 9 bases not matched to a gene. CDR3 sequence reads: CASSQRSAGGSQFF. The CDR3, as DNA: TGTGCCAGCAGCCAACGGTCGGCGGGAGGGTCCCAGTTCTTC.

The sample holds many counts of this clonotype. J is TRBJ2-1 and V is TRBV2, with 7 bases fitting TRBD1. The germline V gene has CDR1 SNHLY and CDR2 FYNNEI. CDR3 size: 14 residues. Unmatched junction bases numbered 2, after V lost 6 bases and J lost 0 bases. CDR3 loop: CASSGDSSYNEQFF. CDR3 in DNA: TGTGCCAGCAGCGGGGACAGCTCCTACAATGAGCAGTTCTTC.

In its sample, this clonotype was seen a few times. CDR3 DNA sequence: TGCGCCAGCAGCTTGAATACAGGGCCCACCGGGGAGCTGTTTTTT. Its protein product is CASSLNTGPTGELFF. The genes are TRBV5-1 and TRBJ2-2; the D gene is possibly TRBD1 (6 bases). The germline V gene encodes CDR1 SGHRS and CDR2 YFSETQ. The CDR3 spans 15 residues. Trimming shortened V by 1 base and J by 4 bases, and 11 bases separated the two germline ends.

The V gene is TRBV13, the J gene TRBJ1-1; tentatively, D is TRBD1 (6 bases). The length of the CDR3 is 14 residues. V dropped 3 bases and J dropped 1 base, with 9 bases sitting between them. Germline V CDR1 and CDR2: PRHDT, FYEKMQ (reference sequence). CDR3 nucleotide sequence: TGTGCCAGCAGCTTTGAGGGGGAGAACACTGAAGCTTTCTTT. Its translation: CASSFEGENTEAFF.

This clonotype was detected only a few times. The chain has TRBV20-1 and TRBJ2-7; the match to TRBD1 covers 7 bases. V lost 4 bases and J lost 5; bases outside the gene matches: 5. The CDR3 loop spans 12 amino acids. Germline CDR1 is DFQATT and CDR2 is SNEGSKA (reference sequence). CDR3 amino acids: CSANYRGHEQYF. The CDR3 DNA reads as TGCAGTGCTAACTACAGGGGCCACGAGCAGTACTTC.

This clonotype came up many times. This rearrangement joins TRBV28 to TRBJ2-7; D uncertain. Trimming pared 5 bases from V and 9 bases from J, leaving 23 bases between. This CDR3 is 15 amino acids long. Germline CDR1 reads MDHEN; CDR2 reads SYDVKM. The CDR3 coding sequence is TGTGCCAGCAGTCCATCCGGTTTGAGCTTTTCGCTGCAGTACTTC. It codes for CASSPSGLSFSLQYF.

This clonotype was detected many times. The rearrangement joins TRBV28 to TRBJ1-5, with D hard to call. Germline V gives CDR1 MDHEN, CDR2 SYDVKM. With 6 bases removed from V and 0 bases from J, the gap between germline ends came to 9 bases. The CDR3 sequence is 14 residues long. The CDR3 sequence is CASSDSRSNQPQHF. The CDR3 DNA reads as TGTGCCAGCAGCGATAGCCGTAGCAATCAGCCCCAGCATTTT.

The V gene is TRBV7-9, the J gene TRBJ2-2, with TRBD1 matching 7 bases. V shed 7 bases, J shed 3 bases, and the junction held 5 bases outside the gene matches. CDR3 length: 14 amino acids. CDR1 and CDR2 from the germline V gene are SEHNR and FQNEAQ (reference sequence). CDR3 residues: CASIRTGDTGELFF. CDR3 DNA: TGTGCCAGCATCCGGACAGGAGACACCGGGGAGCTGTTTTTT.

About this clonotype itself: A much larger clone lies a single base off, so this may be a read error. CDR3 protein: CASSPAGEQERNIQYF. In DNA form, the CDR3 reads TGTGCCAGCAGTCCCGCCGGAGAACAGGAAAGAAACATTCAGTACTTC. The rearrangement links TRBV6-1 to TRBJ2-4, with TRBD1 as a possible D gene (5 bases). Germline V gene lookup returns CDR1 MNHNS and CDR2 SASEGT. Trimming removed 5 bases from V and 6 bases from J, with 20 bases in between. There are 16 residues in the CDR3.

This clonotype was recorded many times. This chain joins TRBV6-1 and TRBJ2-1, with TRBD1 identical over 7 bases. V lost 5 bases and J lost 0; bases outside the gene matches: 4. Germline V gene lookup returns CDR1 MNHNS and CDR2 SASEGT. The CDR3 has 15 residues. The CDR3: CASSLTGISYNEQFF. CDR3 coding DNA: TGTGCCAGCAGTTTGACAGGGATCTCCTACAATGAGCAGTTCTTC.

This clonotype was detected only a few times. The chain is built from TRBV29-1 and TRBJ1-5; 7 positions agree with TRBD1. The germline CDR1 and CDR2 sequences are SQVTM and ANQGSEA. The V gene end was trimmed by 4 bases and the J gene end by 7 bases; junction bases not matched to a gene: 7. The CDR3 sequence is 13 residues long. The CDR3, as DNA: TGCAGCGTTGGGGGAGGGGGCGAACAGCCCCAGCATTTT. This sequence encodes CSVGGGGEQPQHF. Filled out from reference TRBV29-1 and TRBJ1-5, the complete variable domain reads SAVISQKPSRDICQRGTSLTIQCQVDSQVTMMFWYRQQPGQSLTLIATANQGSEATYESGFVIDKFPISRPNLTFSTLTVSNMSPEDSSIYLCSVGGGGEQPQHFGDGTRLSIL.

This rearrangement joins TRBV7-9 to TRBJ2-5; D gene unclear. The CDR3 spans 16 residues. From germline, CDR1 is SEHNR and CDR2 FQNEAQ (reference sequence). V lost 7 bases and J 2 bases, leaving 20 bases between the germline ends. DNA for the CDR3: TGTGCCAGCAATTCCCCTCCGGTGACAACACAAGAGACCCAGTACTTC. Translation gives CASNSPPVTTQETQYF. Complete variable domain (other parts from reference TRBV7-9 and TRBJ2-5): DTGVSQNPRHKITKRGQNVTFRCDPISEHNRLYWYRQTLGQGPEFLTYFQNEAQLEKSRLLSDRFSAERPKGSFSTLEIQRTEQGDSAMYLCASNSPPVTTQETQYFGPGTRLLVL.